This T cell receptor beta chain was profiled in a study of T cell repertoires in cytomegalovirus infection. Looking at the study overall: Public TCR beta signatures marked donors with CMV infection and the matching HLA. Study-wide results and caveats: HLA-C-restricted CMV-specific TCR beta clonotypes were dominant in the ex vivo response. Pooled public TCR beta family frequency picked out CMV carriers with the relevant HLA.

Using its own MiXCR run on the reads, TCRdb lists one record per CDR3 protein. The table lists 100,000 or so distinct CDR3 sequences, around a quarter of them singletons. Points on this clonotype: Its cognate antigen is unknown.

The V gene end was trimmed by 5 bases and the J gene end by 7 bases; junction bases not matched to a gene: 11. CDR3 length equals 15 residues. Germline-derived CDR1 and CDR2 are LGHNA and YSLEER. Specimen: CD8+ T cells from PBMCs. The V and J genes are TRBV4-3 and TRBJ1-1; TRBD1 agrees at 9 bases. This clonotype was sampled from a human donor in good health (CMV status not recorded). Some clones in this sample may be carry-over from other donors' samples. The CDR3 loop is CASSARDRVPYEAFF. CDR3 coding DNA: TGCGCCAGCAGCGCCCGGGACAGGGTCCCCTATGAAGCTTTCTTT.